This T cell receptor beta chain originates from a study of shared clonotypes between healthy human individuals. Healthy HIV-negative adults with no recent acute infections or vaccinations were recruited as donors. Once extracted for a subset, genomic DNA was divided evenly among several immunoSEQ plates. When replicate PCRs were run on sorted subsets, they used 200 ng DNA, approximately 33,000 T cell genomes. The protocol was immunoSEQ multiplex PCR, while the TCRdb copy is restricted to in-frame clones and leaves out a portion. The sample carries approximately 700,000 clones, roughly 72% recorded once. The CDR3 totals 12 residues. CDR1 and CDR2 (germline): SEHNR, FQNEAQ (reference sequence). V lost 0 bases, J lost 6 bases, and 2 bases lay in between.

The clonotype originates from a woman in her thirties in good health. Sequenced sample: memory CD4+ T cells sorted from blood. Subset given: CD45RA-negative fraction. V usage is TRBV7-9 and J usage is TRBJ2-2; D is unresolved. CDR3: CASSLAAGELFF. The CDR3 DNA is TGTGCCAGCAGCTTAGCAGCCGGGGAGCTGTTTTTT. Combining the CDR3 with reference TRBV7-9 and TRBJ2-2 gives the whole variable domain DTGVSQNPRHKITKRGQNVTFRCDPISEHNRLYWYRQTLGQGPEFLTYFQNEAQLEKSRLLSDRFSAERPKGSFSTLEIQRTEQGDSAMYLCASSLAAGELFFGEGSRLTVL.